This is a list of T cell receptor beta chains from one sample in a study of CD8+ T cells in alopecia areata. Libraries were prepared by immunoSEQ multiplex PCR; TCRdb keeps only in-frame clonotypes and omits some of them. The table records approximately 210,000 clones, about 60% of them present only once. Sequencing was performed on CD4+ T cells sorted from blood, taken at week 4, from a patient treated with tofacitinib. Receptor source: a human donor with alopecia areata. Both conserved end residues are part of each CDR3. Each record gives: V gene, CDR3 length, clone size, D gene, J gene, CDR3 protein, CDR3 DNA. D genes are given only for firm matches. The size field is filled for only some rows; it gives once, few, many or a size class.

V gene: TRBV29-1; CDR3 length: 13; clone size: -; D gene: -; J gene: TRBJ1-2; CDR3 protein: CSVSGRANYGYTF; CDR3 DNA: TGCAGCGTTTCCGGCAGAGCTAACTATGGCTACACCTTC
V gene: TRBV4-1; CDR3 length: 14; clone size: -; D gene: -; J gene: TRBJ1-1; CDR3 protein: CASRQLMGNTEAFF; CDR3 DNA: TGCGCCAGCAGACAACTGATGGGGAACACTGAAGCTTTCTTT
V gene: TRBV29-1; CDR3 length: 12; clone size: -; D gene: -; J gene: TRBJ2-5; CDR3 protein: CSVDRNQETQYF; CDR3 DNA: TGCAGCGTTGACAGGAACCAAGAGACCCAGTACTTC
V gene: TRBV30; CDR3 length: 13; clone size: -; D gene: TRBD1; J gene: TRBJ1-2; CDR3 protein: CAWSGDRAYGYTF; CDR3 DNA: TGTGCCTGGAGTGGGGACAGGGCCTATGGCTACACCTTC
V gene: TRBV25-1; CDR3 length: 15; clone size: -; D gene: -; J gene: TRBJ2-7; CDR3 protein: CASSEFRGASYEQYF; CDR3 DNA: TGTGCCAGCAGTGAATTCAGGGGCGCTTCTTACGAGCAGTACTTC
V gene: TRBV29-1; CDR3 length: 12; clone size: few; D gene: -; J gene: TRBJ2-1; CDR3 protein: CSVERGANEQFF; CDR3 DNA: TGCAGCGTTGAAAGGGGAGCCAATGAGCAGTTCTTC
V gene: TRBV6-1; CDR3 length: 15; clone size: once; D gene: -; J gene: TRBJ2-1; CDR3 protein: CASSELGGSYNEQFF; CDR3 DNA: TGTGCCAGCAGTGAATTGGGGGGAAGCTACAATGAGCAGTTCTTC
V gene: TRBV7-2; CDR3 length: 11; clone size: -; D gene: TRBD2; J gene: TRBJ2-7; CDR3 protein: CASSLRTSWRF; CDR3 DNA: TGTGCCAGCAGCTTGCGGACTAGCTGGAGGTTC
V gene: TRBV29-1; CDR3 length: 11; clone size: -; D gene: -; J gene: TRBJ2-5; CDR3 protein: CSGQPQETQYF; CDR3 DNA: TGCAGCGGACAGCCCCAAGAGACCCAGTACTTC
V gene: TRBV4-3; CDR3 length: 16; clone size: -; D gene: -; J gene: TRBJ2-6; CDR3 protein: CASSQEITSGANVLTF; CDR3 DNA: TGCGCCAGCAGCCAAGAGATCACCTCTGGGGCCAACGTCCTGACTTTC
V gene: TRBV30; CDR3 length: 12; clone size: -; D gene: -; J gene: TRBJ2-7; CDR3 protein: CAWNRLAYEQYF; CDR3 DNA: TGTGCCTGGAACAGGTTGGCCTACGAGCAGTACTTC
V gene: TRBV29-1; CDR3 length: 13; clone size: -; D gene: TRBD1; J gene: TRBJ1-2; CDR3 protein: CSARQGADYGYTF; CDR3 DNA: TGCAGCGCCAGACAGGGGGCCGACTATGGCTACACCTTC
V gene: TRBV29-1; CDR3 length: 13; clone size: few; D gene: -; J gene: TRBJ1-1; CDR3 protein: CSMLEIVNTEAFF; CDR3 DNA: TGCAGCATGCTCGAGATAGTGAACACTGAAGCTTTCTTT
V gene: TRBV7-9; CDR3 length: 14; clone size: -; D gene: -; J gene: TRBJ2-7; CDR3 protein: CASSLADRRYEQYF; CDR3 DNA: TGTGCCAGCAGCTTAGCAGACAGAAGGTACGAGCAGTACTTC
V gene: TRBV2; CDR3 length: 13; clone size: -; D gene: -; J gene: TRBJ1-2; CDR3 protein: CASSEIPYNGYTF; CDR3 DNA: TGTGCCAGCAGTGAGATACCCTACAATGGCTACACCTTC
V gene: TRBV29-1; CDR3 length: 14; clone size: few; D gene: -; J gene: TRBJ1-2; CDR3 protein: CSVSSRQKLSGYTF; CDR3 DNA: TGCAGCGTCTCGTCCCGACAGAAACTATCTGGCTACACCTTC
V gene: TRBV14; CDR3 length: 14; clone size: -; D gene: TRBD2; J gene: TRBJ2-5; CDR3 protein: CASSRRGAPETQYF; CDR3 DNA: TGTGCCAGCAGCCGGCGGGGGGCCCCAGAGACCCAGTACTTC
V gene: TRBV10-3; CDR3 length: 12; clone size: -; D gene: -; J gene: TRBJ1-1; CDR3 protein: CAIGQGNTEAFF; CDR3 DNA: TGTGCCATCGGGCAGGGGAACACTGAAGCTTTCTTT
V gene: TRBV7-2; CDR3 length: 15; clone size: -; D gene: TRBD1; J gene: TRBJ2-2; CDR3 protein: CASSIQGDNTGELFF; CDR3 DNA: TGTGCCAGCAGCATCCAGGGGGACAACACCGGGGAGCTGTTTTTT
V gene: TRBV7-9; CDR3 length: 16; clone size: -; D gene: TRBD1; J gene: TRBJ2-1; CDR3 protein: CASSSRLFDRANEQFF; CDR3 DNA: TGTGCCAGCAGCTCCCGCCTTTTCGACAGGGCGAACGAGCAGTTCTTC
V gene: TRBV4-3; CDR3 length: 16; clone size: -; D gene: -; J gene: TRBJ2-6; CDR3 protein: CASSTEPSPGANVLTF; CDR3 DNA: TGCGCCAGCAGTACGGAGCCTAGCCCTGGGGCCAACGTCCTGACTTTC
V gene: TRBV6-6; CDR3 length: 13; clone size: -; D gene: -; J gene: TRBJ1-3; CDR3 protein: CATTKGSGNTIYF; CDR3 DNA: TGTGCCACCACCAAAGGCTCTGGAAACACCATATATTTT
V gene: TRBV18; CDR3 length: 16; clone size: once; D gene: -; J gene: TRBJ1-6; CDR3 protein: CASSPVTSSYNSPLHF; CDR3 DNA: TGTGCCAGCTCACCAGTAACGAGCTCCTATAATTCACCCCTCCACTTT
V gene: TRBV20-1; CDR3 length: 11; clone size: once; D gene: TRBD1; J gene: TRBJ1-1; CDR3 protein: CSASGDRLAFF; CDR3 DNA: TGCAGTGCTAGCGGGGACAGATTAGCTTTCTTT
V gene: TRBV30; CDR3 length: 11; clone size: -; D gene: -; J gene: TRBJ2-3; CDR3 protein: CAWSASDTQYF; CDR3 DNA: TGTGCCTGGAGTGCATCAGATACGCAGTATTTT
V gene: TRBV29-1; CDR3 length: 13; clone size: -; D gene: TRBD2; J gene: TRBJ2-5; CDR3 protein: CSVGTSGGETQYF; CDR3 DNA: TGCAGCGTAGGGACTAGCGGCGGGGAGACCCAGTACTTC
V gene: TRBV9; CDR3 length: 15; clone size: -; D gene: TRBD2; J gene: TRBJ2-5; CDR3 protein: CASSPAGTSGGSKYF; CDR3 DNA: TGTGCCAGCAGCCCAGCGGGGACTAGCGGGGGGTCAAAGTACTTC
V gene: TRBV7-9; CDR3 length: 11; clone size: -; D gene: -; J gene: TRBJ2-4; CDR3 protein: CASRGRDIQYF; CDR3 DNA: TGTGCCAGCAGAGGGAGAGACATTCAGTACTTC